The 29 T cell receptor beta chains below all came from one sample that was sequenced in a study of regulatory T cells in long-lasting Graves disease. To make TCR beta libraries, researchers used iRepertoire HTBI primers and Arm-PCR of CDR3 regions. TCRdb analysed the multiplex PCR reads with MiXCR anew, one entry per CDR3 protein. The sample yields 400,000 to 650,000 distinct CDR3 sequences, around 16% seen once. Indicated time point: newly diagnosed GD, antithyroid drugs for less than 3 months. From PBMCs, RNA was extracted and then used to make the TCR library. This sample was shared with a second study, whose subject was T cells in Graves' hyperthyroidism and ophthalmopathy.

This specimen consisted of peripheral blood mononuclear cells (PBMCs), obtained at new diagnosis, from a patient treated with antithyroid drugs. These receptors were obtained from a middle-aged woman with Graves disease.

This clonotype was seen more than once but under ten times. The V gene is TRBV19, the J gene TRBJ2-1; perhaps TRBD1 as D (6 bases). V was cut by 7 bases and J by 2 bases, with 12 bases left in between. The CDR3 totals 14 residues. Germline loops: CDR1 LNHDA, CDR2 SQIVND (reference sequence). The CDR3 DNA is TGTGCCAGTACCCAGGGGCTTACCTACAATGAGCAGTTCTTC. Amino acids: CASTQGLTYNEQFF.

This clonotype was seen repeatedly, ten times or more. The chain uses TRBV5-1 and TRBJ2-7; 15 bases fit TRBD2. V dropped 7 bases and J dropped 3; count of bases not matched to a gene: 2. The V gene's germline CDR1 is SGHRS and CDR2 YFSETQ. CDR3 size: 14 residues. The CDR3 sequence is CASGLAGGLYEQYF. As DNA, the CDR3 is TGCGCCAGCGGACTAGCGGGGGGGCTCTACGAGCAGTACTTC. The whole variable domain, remainder taken from reference TRBV5-1 and TRBJ2-7, is KAGVTQTPRYLIKTRGQQVTLSCSPISGHRSVSWYQQTPGQGLQFLFEYFSETQRNKGNFPGRFSGRQFSNSRSEMNVSTLELGDSALYLCASGLAGGLYEQYFGPGTRLTVT.

A few counts support this clonotype. The chain has TRBV18 and TRBJ1-2; D remains unclear. V lost 3 bases and J lost 3, with 14 bases in between. The CDR3 consists of 15 residues. CDR1 is KGHSH, CDR2 LQKENI, per germline. CDR3 bases: TGTGCCAGCTCACCTTCGGTAGTGGGGTACTATGGCTACACCTTC. Residues: CASSPSVVGYYGYTF.

This clonotype was seen at least ten times. This rearrangement joins TRBV7-9 to TRBJ2-5; a weak D match, TRBD1 (6 bases). V was shortened by 4 bases and J by 5 bases, with 14 bases between the two germline ends. Germline loops: CDR1 SEHNR, CDR2 FQNEAQ (reference sequence). This CDR3 is built from 14 residues. The CDR3 region is CASSWDMSSETQYF. The DNA for the CDR3 is TGTGCCAGCAGCTGGGACATGTCCTCGGAGACCCAGTACTTC.

This clonotype was seen a few times. V and J are TRBV12-3 or TRBV12-4 and TRBJ1-2; 10 bases agree with TRBD1. The CDR3 is made up of 13 amino acids. The trim removed 5 bases at V and 6 bases at J, leaving 3 bases unmatched. CDR3 coding DNA: TGTGCCAGCAGTCCGACAGGGGGCAATGGCTACACCTTC. Its protein is CASSPTGGNGYTF.

In the case of this clonotype: This could be a read error, since a much larger clone is one nucleotide away. The V and J genes are TRBV11-1 and TRBJ2-3; 7 bases map to TRBD2. Germline V lookup: CDR1 SGHAT, CDR2 FQDESV (reference sequence). This CDR3 spans 16 amino acids. The CDR3: CASSLPGGASTYTQYF. DNA for the CDR3: TGTGCCAGCAGCCTACCGGGGGGAGCTAGCACATATACGCAGTATTTT.

This clonotype was observed at least ten times. The rearrangement joins TRBV6-1 to TRBJ1-1; tentatively, D is TRBD1 (6 bases). The germline V gene has CDR1 MNHNS and CDR2 SASEGT. With 7 bases removed from V and 10 bases from J, the gap between germline ends came to 22 bases. This CDR3 spans 14 amino acids. The CDR3 bases are TGTGCCAGCATTGCAGGGGATTTGGTTTTACGAGCTTTCTTT. Protein: CASIAGDLVLRAFF.

This clonotype was picked up many times. The chain links TRBV2 to TRBJ2-3, with 7 bases matching TRBD2. The CDR3 consists of 13 residues. Looked up from germline, CDR1 is SNHLY and CDR2 is FYNNEI. V shed 7 bases, J shed 4 bases, and the junction held 5 bases outside the gene matches. CDR3 DNA: TGTGCCAGCAAGGAGACTAGCCCAGATACGCAGTATTTT. Protein sequence: CASKETSPDTQYF.

This clonotype was recorded at least ten times. V usage is TRBV6-1 and J usage is TRBJ2-7; D not certain. The CDR3 totals 15 residues. Trimming cost V 4 bases and J 2 bases, with 15 bases left between them. Looked up from germline, CDR1 is MNHNS and CDR2 is SASEGT. The CDR3 nucleotides read TGTGCCAGCAGTGGAGCAATCGGTGGGGCCTACGAGCAGTACTTC. Translating gives CASSGAIGGAYEQYF.

This clonotype was detected ten times or more. This chain links TRBV7-6 with TRBJ2-1; 8 bases map to TRBD1. Germline CDR1 reads SGHVS; CDR2 reads FNYEAQ. This CDR3 has 14 amino acids. Trimming at V came to 4 bases and at J to 7 bases, leaving 6 bases not matched to a gene. The CDR3: CASSWTGSLNEQFF. In DNA, the CDR3 is TGTGCCAGCAGCTGGACAGGGTCTCTTAATGAGCAGTTCTTC.

At least ten counts were recorded for this clonotype. This chain uses TRBV12-3 or TRBV12-4 with TRBJ2-5, with TRBD2 matching over 12 bases. The CDR3 loop spans 16 amino acids. After removal of 4 bases from V and 7 bases from J, the junction contained 10 bases not matched to a gene. CDR3 amino acids: CASSSALAGGTGTQYF. CDR3 sequence (DNA): TGTGCCAGCAGTTCAGCCCTAGCGGGGGGGACCGGGACCCAGTACTTC.

This clonotype occurred a few times. The J gene is TRBJ1-5, the V gene TRBV6-9, with D perhaps matching TRBD1 (6 bases). The ends were cut back, 4 bases at V and 3 bases at J, with 22 bases in the middle. Germline CDR1 reads MNHGY; CDR2 reads SVAAGI. CDR3 length: 18 amino acids. CDR3 nucleotides: TGTGCCAGCAGTTCTGCCGGGGGCCAGGGGCCCGCCAATCAGCCCCAGCATTTT. This codes for CASSSAGGQGPANQPQHF.

The rearrangement uses TRBV2 and TRBJ1-1; 7 bases agree with TRBD1. Germline V gene data show CDR1 as SNHLY and CDR2 as FYNNEI. The CDR3 sequence is 15 residues long. V shed 6 bases and J 0 bases; nucleotides not matched to a gene: 7. The DNA for the CDR3 is TGTGCCAGCAGCTCACAGGGGCCTATGAACACTGAAGCTTTCTTT. Translated, it gives CASSSQGPMNTEAFF.

This clonotype was observed many times. The chain carries TRBV7-2 and TRBJ1-3; D is undetermined. Germline V CDR1 and CDR2: SGHTA, FQGNSA. This CDR3 has 15 residues. With 2 bases removed from V and 0 bases from J, the gap between germline ends came to 8 bases. CDR3 sequence reads: CASSLRESSGNTIYF. In DNA, the CDR3 is TGTGCCAGCAGCTTAAGGGAGAGCTCTGGAAACACCATATATTTT.

At least ten counts were recorded for this clonotype. This chain uses TRBV12-3 or TRBV12-4 with TRBJ1-3; the D is unclear. Trimming pared 6 bases from V and 4 bases from J, leaving 10 bases between. The CDR3 is 13 amino acids. The CDR3 sequence: CASRTLAGNTIYF. For the CDR3, the DNA is TGTGCCAGCAGAACCTTGGCCGGAAACACCATATATTTT.

This clonotype was picked up a small number of times. Here the CDR3 reads CSARWGRKGELFF. CDR3 bases: TGCAGTGCCCGGTGGGGTAGGAAGGGGGAGCTGTTTTTT. This rearrangement joins TRBV20-1 to TRBJ2-2; D unresolved. The V gene's germline CDR1 is DFQATT and CDR2 SNEGSKA (reference sequence). Trimming took off 6 bases at V and 8 bases at J, with 16 bases between the two ends. The CDR3 length is 13 residues.

This clonotype showed up just once. Given a far larger clone just one base away, this is likely a sequencing read error. This CDR3 fails to terminate in the conserved phenylalanine or tryptophan, so it likely reflects a read error. In nucleotides, the CDR3 is TGTGCCAGCAGCTTCGGACAGGGTTCCTACGAGCAGTACCTC. Translation: CASSFGQGSYEQYL. V usage is TRBV5-6 and J usage is TRBJ2-7, with 8 bases matching TRBD1. V gave up 2 bases and J gave up 1 base; unmatched junction bases: 2. Germline CDR1 and CDR2: SGHDT and YYEEEE. The CDR3 contains 14 residues.

This clonotype was counted between two and nine times. The chain combines TRBV28 with TRBJ2-5; D possibly corresponds to TRBD2 (6 bases). Deletions cut 5 bases from V and 2 bases from J, with 18 bases between. The CDR3 loop spans 16 amino acids. CDR1 is MDHEN, CDR2 SYDVKM, per germline. For the CDR3, the DNA is TGTGCCAGCAGTCCCCTTGGGCGGGGTATACAAGAGACCCAGTACTTC. Its protein product is CASSPLGRGIQETQYF.

This clonotype was detected many times. This chain connects TRBV3-1 to TRBJ1-1; tentatively, D is TRBD1 (6 bases). Germline-derived CDR1 and CDR2 are LGHDT and YNNKEL (reference sequence). V was cut by 3 bases and J by 2 bases, with 10 bases left in between. This CDR3 contains 14 residues. CDR3 in DNA: TGTGCCAGCAGCCACCGGACAGCCAACACTGAAGCTTTCTTT. Its translation: CASSHRTANTEAFF.

There are many counts of this clonotype. The genes are TRBV28 and TRBJ2-5; D uncertain. CDR1 MDHEN and CDR2 SYDVKM come from the germline V gene. The V and J ends lost 5 bases and 5 bases respectively, with 9 bases between them. The CDR3 spans 12 residues. The CDR3 spells CASSALWETQYF. In nucleotides, the CDR3 is TGTGCCAGCAGTGCGCTGTGGGAGACCCAGTACTTC.

In its sample, this clonotype was seen many times. This rearrangement joins TRBV7-8 to TRBJ2-1; D ambiguous. Trimming took off 5 bases at V and 3 bases at J, with 8 bases between the two ends. The CDR3 extends over 13 amino acids. CDR1 and CDR2 (germline): SGHVS, FQNEAQ. In DNA form, the CDR3 reads TGTGCCAGCAGCACCACTATCTACAATGAGCAGTTCTTC. Translating gives CASSTTIYNEQFF.

In its sample, this clonotype was seen many times. CDR3 amino acids: CASSENRPGTDTQYF. CDR3 DNA: TGTGCCAGCAGCGAAAACCGCCCGGGCACAGATACGCAGTATTTT. V usage is TRBV7-9 and J usage is TRBJ2-3; no clear D gene. CDR1 and CDR2 from the germline V gene are SEHNR and FQNEAQ (reference sequence). V was cut by 5 bases and J by 1 base, with 13 bases left in between. The CDR3 loop spans 15 amino acids.

This chain links TRBV19 with TRBJ2-2; D uncertain. The CDR3 spans 15 residues. Germline V gene lookup returns CDR1 LNHDA and CDR2 SQIVND (reference sequence). V was cut by 7 bases and J by 0 bases, with 12 bases left in between. CDR3 bases: TGTGCCAGTAATCGGCAAAGCGCGAACACCGGGGAGCTGTTTTTT. Translation: CASNRQSANTGELFF.

With regard to this clonotype: One end of the junction fails to match germline, which may point to a read error. The chain is built from TRBV5-1 and TRBJ2-3; tentatively, D is TRBD2 (5 bases). This CDR3 contains 14 residues. Germline V gives CDR1 SGHRS, CDR2 YFSETQ. The CDR3 region is CASSKIARTDTQYF. The DNA for the CDR3 is TGTGCCAGCAGCAAAATAGCGAGAACAGATACGCAGTATTTT.

This clonotype was observed many times. The chain links TRBV7-9 to TRBJ2-7, with 7 bases that match TRBD1. Trimming removed 0 bases from V and 12 bases from J; junction bases left unmatched: 5. Germline V CDR1 and CDR2: SEHNR, FQNEAQ (reference sequence). The CDR3 is 12 amino acids. CDR3: CASSLAETGPYF. CDR3 DNA: TGTGCCAGCAGCTTAGCCGAGACAGGGCCGTACTTC.

V is TRBV12-3 or TRBV12-4 and J is TRBJ1-2, with D tentatively TRBD1 (5 bases). Trimming left V 4 bases short and J 5 bases short, with 11 bases between. The CDR3 is 13 amino acids. CDR3 DNA: TGTGCCAGCAGTTGGGGAGGGGATTATGGCTACACCTTC. It yields the protein CASSWGGDYGYTF.

This clonotype has a count of ten or more. DNA of the CDR3: TGTGCCAGCAGTCCAGGGGGCCACTATGGCTACACCTTC. Translating gives CASSPGGHYGYTF. The rearrangement joins TRBV2 to TRBJ1-2, with 8 bases aligning to TRBD1. CDR3 size: 13 residues. J gave up 3 bases and V 5 bases, and 2 bases lay outside the gene matches. CDR1 is SNHLY and CDR2 is FYNNEI in the germline V gene.

Many counts were recorded for this clonotype. The CDR3 sequence is CASSPGRGRNTYNEQFF. CDR3 bases: TGTGCCAGCAGTCCCGGGCGGGGGCGCAACACCTACAATGAGCAGTTCTTC. The V gene is TRBV27, the J gene TRBJ2-1, with D perhaps matching TRBD2 (7 bases). Looked up from germline, CDR1 is MNHEY and CDR2 is SMNVEV (reference sequence). Trimming took off 5 bases at V and 2 bases at J, with 19 bases between the two ends. The CDR3 consists of 17 residues.

This clonotype was picked up one time. This chain links TRBV4-1 with TRBJ2-3; the D is unclear. The CDR3 runs 16 residues. V was shortened by 4 bases and J by 1 base, with 15 bases between the two germline ends. Germline loops: CDR1 MGHRA, CDR2 YSYEKL. The CDR3 DNA reads as TGCGCCAGCAGCCCCGACGGGTCGTCCGGCACAGATACGCAGTATTTT. This codes for CASSPDGSSGTDTQYF.